This TCR beta chain is from a study of TIL therapy for anti-PD-1-resistant metastatic lung cancer. Germline values: CDR1 MGHRA, CDR2 YSYEKL. CDR3 size: 16 residues. Trimming took 5 bases from V and 3 from J, leaving 19 bases between them. This was the immunoSEQ v3 assay. Here immunoSEQ multiplex PCR was the method, and the copy in TCRdb shows in-frame clones only, minus some. The sample has around 13,000 clones; roughly three fifths are singletons. The time point was: pre-treatment sample, taken before nivolumab and TIL therapy. Pleural nodules or supraclavicular lymph nodes made up most of the excised metastases sampled. Tumor harvest preceded PD-1/PD-L1 blockade, followed by nivolumab treatment.

The starting material was tumor tissue, obtained at baseline. The V call is TRBV4-1, the J call TRBJ1-1, with TRBD1 as a possible D gene (5 bases). The receptor was isolated from a woman between 25 and 80 years old with non-small cell lung cancer. As DNA, the CDR3 is TGCGCCAGCAGCTACTCATCAACCCGGGGGGACACTGAAGCTTTCTTT. Encoded protein: CASSYSSTRGDTEAFF.